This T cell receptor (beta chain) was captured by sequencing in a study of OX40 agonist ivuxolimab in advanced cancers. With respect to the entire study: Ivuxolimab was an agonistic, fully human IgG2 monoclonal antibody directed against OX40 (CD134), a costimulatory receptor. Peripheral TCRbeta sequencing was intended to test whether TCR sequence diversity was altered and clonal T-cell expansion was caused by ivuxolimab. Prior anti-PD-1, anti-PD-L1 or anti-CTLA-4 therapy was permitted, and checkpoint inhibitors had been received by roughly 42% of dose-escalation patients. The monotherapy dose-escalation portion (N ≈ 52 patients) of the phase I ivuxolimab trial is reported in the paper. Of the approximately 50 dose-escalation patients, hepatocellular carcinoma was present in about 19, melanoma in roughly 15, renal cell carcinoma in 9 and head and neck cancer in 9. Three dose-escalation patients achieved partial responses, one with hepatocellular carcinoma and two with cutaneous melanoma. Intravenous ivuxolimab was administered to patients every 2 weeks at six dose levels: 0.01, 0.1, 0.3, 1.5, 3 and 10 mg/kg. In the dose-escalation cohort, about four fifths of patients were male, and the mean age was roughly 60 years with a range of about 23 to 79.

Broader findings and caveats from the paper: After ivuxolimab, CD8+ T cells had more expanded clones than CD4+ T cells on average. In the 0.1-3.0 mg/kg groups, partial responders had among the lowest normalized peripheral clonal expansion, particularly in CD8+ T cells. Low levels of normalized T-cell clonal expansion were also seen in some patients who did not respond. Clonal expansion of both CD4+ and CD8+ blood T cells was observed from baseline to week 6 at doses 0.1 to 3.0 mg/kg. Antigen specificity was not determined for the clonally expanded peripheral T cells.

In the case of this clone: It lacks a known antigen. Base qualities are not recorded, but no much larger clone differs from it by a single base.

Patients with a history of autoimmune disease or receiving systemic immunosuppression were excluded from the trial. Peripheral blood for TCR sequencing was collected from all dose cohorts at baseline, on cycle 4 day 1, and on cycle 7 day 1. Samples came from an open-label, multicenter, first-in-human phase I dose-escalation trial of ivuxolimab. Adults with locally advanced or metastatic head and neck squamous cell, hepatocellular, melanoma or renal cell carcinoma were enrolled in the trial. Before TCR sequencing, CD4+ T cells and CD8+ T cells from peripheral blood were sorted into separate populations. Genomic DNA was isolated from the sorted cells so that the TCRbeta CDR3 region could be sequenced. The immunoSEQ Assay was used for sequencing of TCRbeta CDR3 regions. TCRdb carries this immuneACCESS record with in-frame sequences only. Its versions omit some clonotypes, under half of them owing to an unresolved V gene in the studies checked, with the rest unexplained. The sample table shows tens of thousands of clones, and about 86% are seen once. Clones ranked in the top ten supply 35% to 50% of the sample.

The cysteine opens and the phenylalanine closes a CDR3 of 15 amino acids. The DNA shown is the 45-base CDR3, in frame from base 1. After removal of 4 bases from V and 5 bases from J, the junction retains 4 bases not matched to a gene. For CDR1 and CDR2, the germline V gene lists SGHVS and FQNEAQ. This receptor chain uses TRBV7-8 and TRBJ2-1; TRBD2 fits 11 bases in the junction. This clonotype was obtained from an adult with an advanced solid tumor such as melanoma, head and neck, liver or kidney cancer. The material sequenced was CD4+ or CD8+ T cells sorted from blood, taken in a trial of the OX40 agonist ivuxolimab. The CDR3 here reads CASSSGTSGNNEQFF. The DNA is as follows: TGTGCCAGCAGCTCCGGGACTAGCGGCAACAATGAGCAGTTCTTC.